This T cell receptor (beta chain) was documented in a study of patients and donors after allogeneic stem cell transplantation. The germline V and J ends were trimmed by 0 bases and 7 bases, with 16 bases remaining between them. The CDR3 spans 14 residues. Germline V gene lookup returns CDR1 GTSNPN and CDR2 SVGIG (reference sequence). TCRdb called the RT-PCR reads again in MiXCR, with one record for every CDR3 protein. The data show under 200,000 distinct CDR3 sequences, 30% seen once. The sequence was obtained from a human donor who was either an allogeneic HSCT recipient or a stem cell or donor lymphocyte infusion donor (not recorded which). It is not recorded whose cells these are; they may come from a transplant donor. The V call is TRBV30, the J call TRBJ2-7; no clear D. The source material was blood, either unsorted or a sorted T cell fraction (not recorded which). The CDR3 sequence: CAWSVSTRRREQYF. The CDR3, as DNA: TGTGCCTGGAGTGTTTCTACCCGCAGGCGTGAGCAGTACTTC.